By its share, the clone carrying this T cell receptor (beta chain) is medium-sized (0.01 to 0.1%). The antigen is not known. Prior to thyroid surgery, none of the patients had received any treatment. This CDR3 has 14 residues. Germline V gene data show CDR1 as MNHNY and CDR2 as SVGAGI (reference sequence). The V and J ends lost 0 bases and 4 bases, in that order; junction bases with no gene match: 1. The data stem from a study of metastatic and nonmetastatic thyroid tumors. Overall study context: The authors compared repertoires across blood and tumor or nodule tissue from malignant and benign thyroid patients. Study-level findings and limits: In both blood and tumor samples, TCR beta diversity was reported significantly higher for malignant than benign nodules.

Authors' analysis steps: CDR3 was compared across clinicopathological groups, and the resulting differences were used to build a distant-metastasis classifier for papillary thyroid cancer. Using MiXCR, TCRdb reanalyzed the PCR reads. In this record, the V and J calls reflect TCRdb's handling and not the investigators' own analysis. The sample consists of some 30,000 clones, under 4.5% of them appearing once. The sequenced material came from blood. This clonotype originated in a female donor with papillary thyroid cancer or a benign thyroid nodule (not recorded which). Some clones in this sample may be carry-over from other donors' samples. J is TRBJ1-1 and V is TRBV6-6; TRBD1 matches at 8 bases. The CDR3 region has the DNA TGTGCCAGCAGTTACTCAACAGGGGGCACTGAAGCTTTCTTT. It specifies CASSYSTGGTEAFF.